Included here is one T cell receptor (beta chain) sequence, with context. What it binds is unknown. Once cultured for 10 days, the cells underwent separation to obtain CD4+ T cells. Participants completed two doses of the BNT162b2 or mRNA-1273 vaccine. On day 3 and again on day 7, half the medium was replaced with IL-2 medium. This sample is drawn from a study of vaccination effects on CD4 cells after COVID-19. Trimming took 2 bases from V and 5 from J; bases not matched to a gene: 7. The CDR3 is made up of 16 amino acids. CDR1 and CDR2 (germline): LNHNV, YYDKDF (reference sequence). The table came from immunoSEQ multiplex PCR; TCRdb's copy has only in-frame clones and leaves some out. The table lists fewer than 55,000 clones, just over 70% of them singletons.

The J gene is TRBJ2-5, the V gene TRBV15; TRBD1 agrees at 11 bases. The sample consisted of CD4+ T cells from PBMCs cultured without peptide, taken after COVID-19 vaccination. The TCR sequence derives from a human donor who received a COVID-19 vaccine. The CDR3 DNA follows: TGTGCCACCAGCAGACCTGGACAGGGGGCTAGGGAGACCCAGTACTTC. This translates into CATSRPGQGARETQYF.